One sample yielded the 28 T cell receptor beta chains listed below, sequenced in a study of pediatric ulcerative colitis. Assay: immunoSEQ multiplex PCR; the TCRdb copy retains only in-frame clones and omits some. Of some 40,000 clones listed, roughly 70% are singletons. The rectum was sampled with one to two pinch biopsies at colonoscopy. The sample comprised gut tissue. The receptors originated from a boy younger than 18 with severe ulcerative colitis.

In DNA, the CDR3 is TGTGCCAGCTCACGAGAGACAGGAGTGGAGCAGTACTTC. Translated, it gives CASSRETGVEQYF. The rearrangement joins TRBV18 to TRBJ2-7; D might be TRBD1 (6 bases). The germline V gene encodes CDR1 KGHSH and CDR2 LQKENI. V was clipped by 4 bases and J by 7 bases, with 14 bases between them. CDR3 length: 13 residues.

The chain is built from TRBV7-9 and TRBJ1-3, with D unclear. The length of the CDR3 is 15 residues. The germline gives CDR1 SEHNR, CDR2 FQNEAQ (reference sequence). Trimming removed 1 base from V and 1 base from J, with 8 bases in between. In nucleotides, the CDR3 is TGTGCCAGCAGCTTAGGTTCAAGATCTGGAAACACCATATATTTT. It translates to CASSLGSRSGNTIYF.

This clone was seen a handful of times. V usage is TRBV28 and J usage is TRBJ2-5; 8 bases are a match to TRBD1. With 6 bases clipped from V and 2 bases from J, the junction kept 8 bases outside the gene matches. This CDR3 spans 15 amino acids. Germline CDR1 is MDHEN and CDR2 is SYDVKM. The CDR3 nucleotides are TGTGCCAGCAGACCGCCATGGGACAGGCAAGAGACCCAGTACTTC. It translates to CASRPPWDRQETQYF.

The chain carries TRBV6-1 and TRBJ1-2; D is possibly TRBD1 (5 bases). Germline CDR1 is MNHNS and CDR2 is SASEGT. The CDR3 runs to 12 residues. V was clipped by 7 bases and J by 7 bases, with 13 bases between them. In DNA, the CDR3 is TGTGCCAGCAAGGCGGAAGGGGCTGGCTACACCTTC. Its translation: CASKAEGAGYTF.

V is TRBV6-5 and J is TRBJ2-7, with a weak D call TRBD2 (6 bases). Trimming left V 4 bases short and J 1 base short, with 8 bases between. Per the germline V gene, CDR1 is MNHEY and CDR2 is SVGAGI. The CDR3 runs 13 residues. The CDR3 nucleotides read TGTGCCAGCAGTTCTCTAGCGTCCTACGAGCAGTACTTC. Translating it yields CASSSLASYEQYF.

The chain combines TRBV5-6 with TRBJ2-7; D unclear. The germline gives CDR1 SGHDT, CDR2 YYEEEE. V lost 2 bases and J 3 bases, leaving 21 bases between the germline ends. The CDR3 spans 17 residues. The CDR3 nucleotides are TGTGCCAGCAGCTTAGGCGATCCCTCAAACCCGAACTACGAGCAGTACTTC. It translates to CASSLGDPSNPNYEQYF.

CDR3 coding DNA: TGTGCCAGCAGTTTCGACAGGACCTGGGACACTGAAGCTTTCTTT. Residues: CASSFDRTWDTEAFF. The V call is TRBV6-5, the J call TRBJ1-1; D perhaps matches TRBD1 (6 bases). Trimming removed 4 bases from V and 3 bases from J, with 15 bases in between. CDR1 and CDR2 (germline): MNHEY, SVGAGI. This CDR3 contains 15 residues.

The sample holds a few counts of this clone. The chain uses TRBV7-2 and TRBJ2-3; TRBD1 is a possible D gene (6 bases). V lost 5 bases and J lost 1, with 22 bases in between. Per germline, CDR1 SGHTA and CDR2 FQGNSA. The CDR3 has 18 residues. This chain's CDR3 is CASSTYRWWGRRTDTQYF. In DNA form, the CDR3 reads TGTGCCAGCAGCACCTATCGGTGGTGGGGGCGCCGCACAGATACGCAGTATTTT. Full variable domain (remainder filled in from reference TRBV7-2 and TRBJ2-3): GAGVSQSPSNKVTEKGKDVELRCDPISGHTALYWYRQSLGQGLEFLIYFQGNSAPDKSGLPSDRFSAERTGGSVSTLTIQRTQQEDSAVYLCASSTYRWWGRRTDTQYFGPGTRLTVL.

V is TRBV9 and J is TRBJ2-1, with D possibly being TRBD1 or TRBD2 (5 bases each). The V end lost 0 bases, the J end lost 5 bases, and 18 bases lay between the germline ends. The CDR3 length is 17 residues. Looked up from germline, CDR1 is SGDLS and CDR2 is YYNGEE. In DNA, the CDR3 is TGTGCCAGCAGCGTAGCATTTGGGGGTGAATGGGACAATGAGCAGTTCTTC. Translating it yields CASSVAFGGEWDNEQFF.

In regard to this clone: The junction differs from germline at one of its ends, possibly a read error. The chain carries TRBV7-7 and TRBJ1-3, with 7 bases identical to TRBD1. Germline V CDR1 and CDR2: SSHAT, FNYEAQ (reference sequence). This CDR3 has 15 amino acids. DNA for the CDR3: TGTGCTAGCAGCCGCGGACAGGCCGCTGGAAACACCATATATTTT. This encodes CASSRGQAAGNTIYF.

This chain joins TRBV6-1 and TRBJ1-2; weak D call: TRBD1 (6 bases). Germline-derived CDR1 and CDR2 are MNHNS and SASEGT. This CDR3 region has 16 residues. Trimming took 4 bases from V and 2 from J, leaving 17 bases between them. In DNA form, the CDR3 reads TGTGCCAGCAGTGCCGAGGGTGCAGGGGTAAACTATGGCTACACCTTC. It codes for CASSAEGAGVNYGYTF.

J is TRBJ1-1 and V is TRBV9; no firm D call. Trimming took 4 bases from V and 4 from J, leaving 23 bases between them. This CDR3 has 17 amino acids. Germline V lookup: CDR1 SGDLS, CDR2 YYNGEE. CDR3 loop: CASSPFVGGRGVTEAFF. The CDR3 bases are TGTGCCAGCAGCCCGTTCGTCGGAGGGCGAGGAGTCACTGAAGCTTTCTTT.

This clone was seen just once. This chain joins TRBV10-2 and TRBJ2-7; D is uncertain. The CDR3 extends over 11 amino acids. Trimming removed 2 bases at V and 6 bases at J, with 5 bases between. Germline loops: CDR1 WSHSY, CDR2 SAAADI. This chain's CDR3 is CASSEGFEQYF. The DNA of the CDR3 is TGCGCCAGCAGTGAGGGCTTCGAGCAGTACTTC.

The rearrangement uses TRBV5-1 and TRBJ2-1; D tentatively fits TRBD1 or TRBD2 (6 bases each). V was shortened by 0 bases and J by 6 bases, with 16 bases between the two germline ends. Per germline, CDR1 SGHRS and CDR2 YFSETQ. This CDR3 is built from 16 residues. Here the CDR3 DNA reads TGCGCCAGCAGCTTGGCCGGGGGCGTTGGGAGCAATGAGCAGTTCTTC. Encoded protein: CASSLAGGVGSNEQFF.

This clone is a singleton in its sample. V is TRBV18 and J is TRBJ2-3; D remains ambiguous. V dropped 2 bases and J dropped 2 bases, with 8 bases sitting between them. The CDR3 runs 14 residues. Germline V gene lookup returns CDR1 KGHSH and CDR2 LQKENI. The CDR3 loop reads CASSPTPLTDTQYF. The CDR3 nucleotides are TGTGCCAGCTCACCAACCCCCCTCACAGATACGCAGTATTTT.

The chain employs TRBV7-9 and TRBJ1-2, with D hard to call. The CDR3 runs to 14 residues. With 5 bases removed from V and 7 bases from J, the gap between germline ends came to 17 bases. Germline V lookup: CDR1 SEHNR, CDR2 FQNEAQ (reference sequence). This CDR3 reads CASSQDSRRSGYTF. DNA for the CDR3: TGTGCCAGCAGCCAAGACTCGAGGAGAAGTGGCTACACCTTC.

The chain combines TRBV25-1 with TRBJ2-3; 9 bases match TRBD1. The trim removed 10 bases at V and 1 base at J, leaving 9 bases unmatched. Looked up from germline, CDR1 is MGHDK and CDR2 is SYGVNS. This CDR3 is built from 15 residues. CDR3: CATTGDRAGTDTQYF. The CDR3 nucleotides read TGTGCCACCACAGGGGACAGGGCGGGCACAGATACGCAGTATTTT.

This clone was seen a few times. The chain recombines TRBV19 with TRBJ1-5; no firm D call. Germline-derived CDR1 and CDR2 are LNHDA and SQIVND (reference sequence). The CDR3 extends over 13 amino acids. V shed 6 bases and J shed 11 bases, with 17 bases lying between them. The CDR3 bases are TGTGCCAGTAGCCCCATTGGCACTCCAGCCCAGCATTTT. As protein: CASSPIGTPAQHF.

The CDR3 region has the DNA TGTGCCAGCAGCCCAGGGGGCTCCTACAATGAGCAGTTCTTC. Protein product: CASSPGGSYNEQFF. The chain links TRBV2 to TRBJ2-1; 7 bases agree with TRBD1. Germline lookup yields CDR1 SNHLY and CDR2 FYNNEI. With V trimmed by 6 bases and J by 0 bases, 2 bases remained unmatched. The CDR3 spans 14 residues. Looking up the rest from reference TRBV2 and TRBJ2-1 gives the full variable domain: EPEVTQTPSHQVTQMGQEVILRCVPISNHLYFYWYRQILGQKVEFLVSFYNNEISEKSEIFDDQFSVERPDGSNFTLKIRSTKLEDSAMYFCASSPGGSYNEQFFGPGTRLTVL.

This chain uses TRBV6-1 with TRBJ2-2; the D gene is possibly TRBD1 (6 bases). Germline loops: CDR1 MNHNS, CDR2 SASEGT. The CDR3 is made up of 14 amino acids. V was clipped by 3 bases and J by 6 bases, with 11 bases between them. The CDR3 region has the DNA TGTGCCAGCAGTGAGGACAGACAGCCCGGGGAGCTGTTTTTT. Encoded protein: CASSEDRQPGELFF.

The CDR3 nucleotides are TGTGCCAGCAGCTCACTCGGGGGCCGGCAGTTCTTC. Residues: CASSSLGGRQFF. The V and J genes are TRBV7-8 and TRBJ2-1; either TRBD1 or TRBD2 may supply D (6 bases each). This CDR3 is 12 amino acids long. Germline lookup yields CDR1 SGHVS and CDR2 FQNEAQ. V lost 4 bases to trimming and J lost 12 bases, with 13 bases between them. Combining the CDR3 with reference TRBV7-8 and TRBJ2-1 gives the whole variable domain GAGVSQSPRYKVAKRGQDVALRCDPISGHVSLFWYQQALGQGPEFLTYFQNEAQLDKSGLPSDRFFAERPEGSVSTLKIQRTQQEDSAVYLCASSSLGGRQFFGPGTRLTVL.

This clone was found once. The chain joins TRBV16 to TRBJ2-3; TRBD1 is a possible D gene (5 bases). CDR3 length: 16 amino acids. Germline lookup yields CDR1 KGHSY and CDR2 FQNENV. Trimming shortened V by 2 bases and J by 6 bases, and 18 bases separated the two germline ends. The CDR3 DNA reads TGTGCCAGCAGCCAACATCTAACAGGCGGAACCGATACGCAGTATTTT. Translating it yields CASSQHLTGGTDTQYF.

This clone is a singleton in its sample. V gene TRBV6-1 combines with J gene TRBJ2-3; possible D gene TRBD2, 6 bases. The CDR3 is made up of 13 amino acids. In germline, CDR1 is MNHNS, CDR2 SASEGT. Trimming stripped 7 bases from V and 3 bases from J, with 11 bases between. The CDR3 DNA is TGTGCCAGCATCATGGGAGGAACAGATACGCAGTATTTT. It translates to CASIMGGTDTQYF.

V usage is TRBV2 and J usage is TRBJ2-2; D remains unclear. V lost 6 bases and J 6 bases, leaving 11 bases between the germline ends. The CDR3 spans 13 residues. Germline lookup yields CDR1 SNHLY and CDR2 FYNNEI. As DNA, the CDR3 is TGTGCCAGCAGAGAACACGGAGCCGGGGAGCTGTTTTTT. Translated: CASREHGAGELFF. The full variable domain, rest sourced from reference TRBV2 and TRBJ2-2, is EPEVTQTPSHQVTQMGQEVILRCVPISNHLYFYWYRQILGQKVEFLVSFYNNEISEKSEIFDDQFSVERPDGSNFTLKIRSTKLEDSAMYFCASREHGAGELFFGEGSRLTVL.

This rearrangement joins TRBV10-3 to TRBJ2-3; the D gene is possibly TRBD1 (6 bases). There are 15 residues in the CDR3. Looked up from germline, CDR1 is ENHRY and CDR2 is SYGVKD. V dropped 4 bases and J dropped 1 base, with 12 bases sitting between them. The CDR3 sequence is CAISGGNRGTDTQYF. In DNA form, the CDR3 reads TGTGCCATCAGTGGGGGAAACAGGGGCACAGATACGCAGTATTTT.

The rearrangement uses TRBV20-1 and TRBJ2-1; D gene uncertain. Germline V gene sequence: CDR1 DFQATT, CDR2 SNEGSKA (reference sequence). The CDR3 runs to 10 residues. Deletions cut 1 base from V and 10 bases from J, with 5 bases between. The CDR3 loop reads CSARGWEQFF. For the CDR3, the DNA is TGCAGTGCTAGAGGATGGGAGCAGTTCTTC.

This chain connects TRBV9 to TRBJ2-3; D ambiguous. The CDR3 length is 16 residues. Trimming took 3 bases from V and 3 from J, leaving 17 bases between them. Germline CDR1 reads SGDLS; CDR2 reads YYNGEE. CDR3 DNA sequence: TGTGCCAGCAGCGAGTCGGACGCTAGGGTGACAGATACGCAGTATTTT. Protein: CASSESDARVTDTQYF.

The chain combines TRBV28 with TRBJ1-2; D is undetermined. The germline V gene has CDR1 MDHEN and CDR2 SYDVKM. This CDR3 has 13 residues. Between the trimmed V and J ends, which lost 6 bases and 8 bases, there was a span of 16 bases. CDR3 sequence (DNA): TGTGCCAGCAGGCCAAGTGGGGAAAGAGGCTACACCTTC. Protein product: CASRPSGERGYTF.